Below are 3 T cell receptor beta chains sequenced from a single sample in a study of blood T cell repertoires in COVID-19. Only in-frame clones appear in the TCRdb table, and some are missing; sequencing was by immunoSEQ multiplex PCR. There are some 41,000 clones in the sample; 65% to 85% occur only once, and approximately 37% lies in the top ten. Material for sequencing was peripheral blood. The receptors shown here come from a middle-aged man with active or convalescent COVID-19.

This chain joins TRBV18 and TRBJ2-7, with 7 nucleotides matching TRBD2. After removal of 5 bases from V and 2 bases from J, the junction contained 15 bases not matched to a gene. Germline-derived CDR1 and CDR2 are KGHSH and LQKENI. There are 17 residues in the CDR3. The CDR3 coding sequence is TGTGCCAGCTCAGAAGGTAGAGACACTAGCGTCCCCTACGAGCAGTACTTC. This codes for CASSEGRDTSVPYEQYF.

This clone was observed a single time. The chain links TRBV6-5 to TRBJ2-3; TRBD1 matches at 8 bases. V lost 0 bases, J lost 1 base, and 3 bases stayed unmatched. Germline V gene lookup returns CDR1 MNHEY and CDR2 SVGAGI. This CDR3 comprises 16 residues. CDR3 in amino acids: CASSYSETGGTDTQYF. As DNA, the CDR3 is TGTGCCAGCAGTTACTCGGAGACAGGGGGCACAGATACGCAGTATTTT.

V is TRBV10-3 and J is TRBJ1-2; D gene uncertain. V was shortened by 0 bases and J by 2 bases, with 4 bases between the two germline ends. CDR1 ENHRY and CDR2 SYGVKD come from the germline V gene. CDR3 length equals 13 residues. The CDR3 DNA reads TGTGCCATCAGTGAGTCGAGGAACTATGGCTACACCTTC. Its translation: CAISESRNYGYTF.